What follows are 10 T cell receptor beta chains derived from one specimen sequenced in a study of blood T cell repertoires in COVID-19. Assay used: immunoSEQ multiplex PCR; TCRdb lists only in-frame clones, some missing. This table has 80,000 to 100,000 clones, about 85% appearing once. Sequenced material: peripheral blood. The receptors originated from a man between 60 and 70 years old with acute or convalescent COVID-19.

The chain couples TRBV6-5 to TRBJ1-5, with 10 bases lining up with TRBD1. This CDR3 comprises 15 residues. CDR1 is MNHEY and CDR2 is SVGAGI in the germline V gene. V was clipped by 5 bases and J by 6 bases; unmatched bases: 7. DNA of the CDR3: TGTGCCAGCAGTATTGACAGGGGGCCAGGTCAGCCCCAGCATTTT. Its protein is CASSIDRGPGQPQHF.

The CDR3 protein is CASSDSDRVYGYTF. The CDR3 DNA is TGTGCCAGCAGTGACAGTGACAGGGTCTATGGCTACACCTTC. This chain links TRBV25-1 with TRBJ1-2, with 7 nucleotides matching TRBD1. With 3 bases clipped from V and 4 bases from J, the junction kept 5 bases outside the gene matches. This CDR3 comprises 14 residues. Germline assignment: CDR1 MGHDK and CDR2 SYGVNS.

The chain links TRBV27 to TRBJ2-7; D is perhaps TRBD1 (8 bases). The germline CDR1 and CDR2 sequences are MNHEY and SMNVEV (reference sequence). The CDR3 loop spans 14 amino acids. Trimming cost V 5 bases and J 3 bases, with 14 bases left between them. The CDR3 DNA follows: TGTGCCAGCAGTGAACAGGGGGAGGGCTACGAGCAGTACTTC. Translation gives CASSEQGEGYEQYF.

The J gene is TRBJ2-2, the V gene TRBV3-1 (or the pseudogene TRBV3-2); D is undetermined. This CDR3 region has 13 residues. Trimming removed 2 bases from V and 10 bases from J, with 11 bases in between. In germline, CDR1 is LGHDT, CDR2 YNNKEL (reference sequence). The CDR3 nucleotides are TGTGCCAGCAGCCAAAGCCCCCTTCAGGAGCTGTTTTTT. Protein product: CASSQSPLQELFF.

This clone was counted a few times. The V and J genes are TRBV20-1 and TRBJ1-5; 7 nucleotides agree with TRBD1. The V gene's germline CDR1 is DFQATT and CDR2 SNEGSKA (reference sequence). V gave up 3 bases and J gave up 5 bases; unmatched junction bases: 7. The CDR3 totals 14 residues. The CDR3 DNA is TGCAGTGCTAGTACCTGGCAGGGGGATCAGCCCCAGCATTTT. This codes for CSASTWQGDQPQHF.

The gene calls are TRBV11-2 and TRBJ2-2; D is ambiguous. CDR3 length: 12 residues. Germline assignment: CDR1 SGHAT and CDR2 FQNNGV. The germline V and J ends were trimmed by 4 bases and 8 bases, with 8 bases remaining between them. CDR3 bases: TGTGCCAGCAGCTCCGGGTTGGGGGAGCTGTTTTTT. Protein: CASSSGLGELFF.

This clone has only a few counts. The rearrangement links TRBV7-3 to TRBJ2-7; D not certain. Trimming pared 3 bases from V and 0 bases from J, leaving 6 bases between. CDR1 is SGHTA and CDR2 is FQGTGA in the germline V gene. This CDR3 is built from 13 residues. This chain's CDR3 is CASSLGLSYEQYF. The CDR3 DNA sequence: TGTGCCAGCAGCTTGGGCCTCTCCTACGAGCAGTACTTC.

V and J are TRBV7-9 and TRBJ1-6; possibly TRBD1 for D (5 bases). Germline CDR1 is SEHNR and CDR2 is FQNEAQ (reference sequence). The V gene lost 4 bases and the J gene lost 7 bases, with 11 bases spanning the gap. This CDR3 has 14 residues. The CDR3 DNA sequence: TGTGCCAGCAGCTCCGCAGGGTTGAATTCACCCCTCCACTTT. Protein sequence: CASSSAGLNSPLHF.

CDR3 in amino acids: CASSLSREPTDTQYF. In DNA, the CDR3 is TGTGCCAGCAGCTTATCTCGGGAGCCCACAGATACGCAGTATTTT. The gene calls are TRBV7-9 and TRBJ2-3, with D tentatively TRBD2 (6 bases). V was pared by 2 bases and J by 2 bases, with 11 bases between. CDR1 and CDR2 from the germline V gene are SEHNR and FQNEAQ (reference sequence). The CDR3 has 15 amino acids.

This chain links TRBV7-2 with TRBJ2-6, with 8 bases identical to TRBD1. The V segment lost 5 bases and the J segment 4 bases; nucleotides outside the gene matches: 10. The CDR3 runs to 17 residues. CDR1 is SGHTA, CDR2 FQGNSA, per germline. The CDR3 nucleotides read TGTGCCAGCAGCCCGCAAACAGGGGGGTTCGGGGCCAACGTCCTGACTTTC. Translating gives CASSPQTGGFGANVLTF.